One sample yielded the 2 T cell receptor beta chains listed below, sequenced in a study of CD8 T cells in Susac syndrome (dated by TCRdb to the late 2010s). Library preparation employed the immunoSEQ multiplex PCR assay. RNA was extracted using the RNeasy kit, and roughly 0.5 to 1 microgram was reverse transcribed with random hexamers. Using fastp trimming at Q25 and MiXCR clonotype assembly, TCRdb reanalyzed the public sequencing data and kept in-frame beta chains. CDR3 protein duplicates are merged, each entry listing the most common genes and DNA. The sample yields approximately 160,000 distinct CDR3 sequences; roughly nine tenths were counted once. The ten largest clones represent 0.065% to 0.085% of the sample. The sequenced sample consisted of CD4+ T cells from PBMCs. The receptors shown here come from a human donor in good health.

The gene calls are TRBV5-1 and TRBJ2-5, with 11 bases aligning to TRBD2. J lost 4 bases, V lost 6 bases, and 8 bases had no gene match. This CDR3 region has 15 residues. The germline V gene encodes CDR1 SGHRS and CDR2 YFSETQ. This CDR3 reads CASKDPTSGRETQYF. The CDR3 DNA reads TGCGCCAGCAAAGACCCCACTAGCGGGAGAGAGACCCAGTACTTC.

The rearrangement links TRBV3-1 to TRBJ1-1; the D gene is possibly TRBD1 (5 bases). The CDR3 covers 14 residues. The V and J ends lost 6 bases and 0 bases respectively, with 11 bases between them. Germline CDR1 reads LGHDT; CDR2 reads YNNKEL (reference sequence). The CDR3 protein is CASRRGLLNTEAFF. The CDR3 region has the DNA TGTGCCAGCAGACGGGGACTCTTGAACACTGAAGCTTTCTTT.